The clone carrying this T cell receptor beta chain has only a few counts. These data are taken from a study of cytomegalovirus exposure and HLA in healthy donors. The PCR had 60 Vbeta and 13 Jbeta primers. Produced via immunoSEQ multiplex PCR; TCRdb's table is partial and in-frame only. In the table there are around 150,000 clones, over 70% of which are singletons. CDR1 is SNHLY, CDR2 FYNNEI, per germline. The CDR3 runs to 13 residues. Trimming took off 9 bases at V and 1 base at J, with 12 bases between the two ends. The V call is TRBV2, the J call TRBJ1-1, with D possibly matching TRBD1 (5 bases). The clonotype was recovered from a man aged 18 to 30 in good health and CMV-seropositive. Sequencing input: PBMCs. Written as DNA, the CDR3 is TGTGCCAGTCCCAGGGTGGCGAACACTGAAGCTTTCTTT. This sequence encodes CASPRVANTEAFF.